These T cell receptor beta chains were read from a single sample in a study of T cell responses to AZD1222 COVID-19 vaccine. Assay: immunoSEQ multiplex PCR; the TCRdb copy retains only in-frame clones and omits some. The table has about 130,000 clones, around 90% seen once. The sample consisted of peripheral blood, taken 28 days after the second AZD1222 dose. Source of these receptors: an adult who received the AZD1222 COVID-19 vaccine. CDR3s include the opening cysteine and the closing phenylalanine or tryptophan. D genes are given only for firm matches. Where a row states a size, it is once, few, many or the class of an expanded clone; other rows omit it.

len | abundance | j_gene | v_gene | d_gene | CDR3nt | CDR3aa
14 | NA | TRBJ1-2 | TRBV18 | NA | TGTGCCAGCTCACCATTTCTGGAGGGCTATGGCTACACCTTC | CASSPFLEGYGYTF
16 | NA | TRBJ2-7 | TRBV28 | TRBD2 | TGTGCCAGCAGTTCGCGGGGAGCGGGAGTACGGTACGAGCAGTACTTC | CASSSRGAGVRYEQYF
15 | NA | TRBJ2-3 | TRBV5-1 | TRBD2 | TGCGCCAGCAGCTTGTTTCTAGCGGGAGAAGATACGCAGTATTTT | CASSLFLAGEDTQYF
15 | NA | TRBJ2-2 | TRBV5-4 | TRBD2 | TGTGCCAGCAGCTCACTAGCGGAAAACACCGGGGAGCTGTTTTTT | CASSSLAENTGELFF
14 | NA | TRBJ2-7 | TRBV5-1 | TRBD1 | TGCGCCAGCAGCCTAGGTGTCGCAGGGGGTGAGCAGTACTTC | CASSLGVAGGEQYF
15 | NA | TRBJ2-1 | TRBV5-1 | TRBD2 | TGCGCCAGCAGCGCTAGCGGGAGCTCCTACAATGAGCAGTTCTTC | CASSASGSSYNEQFF
16 | NA | TRBJ2-3 | TRBV10-3 | TRBD1 | TGTGCCATCAGTGAGTCCCGGACAGGGATTGCAGATACGCAGTATTTT | CAISESRTGIADTQYF
14 | NA | TRBJ2-7 | TRBV7-9 | TRBD2 | TGTGCCAGCAGCTCGACCCGGGGGGCCTACGAGCAGTACTTC | CASSSTRGAYEQYF
15 | NA | TRBJ1-4 | TRBV28 | TRBD1 | TGTGCCAGCAGTTTTGGGGACAGCGAAGTAGAAAAACTGTTTTTT | CASSFGDSEVEKLFF
13 | NA | TRBJ1-2 | TRBV5-1 | NA | TGCGCCAGCAGCTCCTCGGGGGTTGAAGGCTACACCTTC | CASSSSGVEGYTF
14 | NA | TRBJ1-4 | TRBV11-2 | NA | TGTGCCAGCAGAGACCGGGAATTTAATGAAAAACTGTTTTTT | CASRDREFNEKLFF
13 | once | TRBJ1-1 | TRBV6-1 | TRBD1 | TGTGCCAGCAGTGAGCGGGACAGGGAGGAAGCTTTCTTT | CASSERDREEAFF
16 | NA | TRBJ2-1 | TRBV11-3 | TRBD1 | TGTGCCAGCAGCTACGCAGGGACAGGGGGAGGGAGTGAGCAGTTCTTC | CASSYAGTGGGSEQFF
18 | NA | TRBJ1-1 | TRBV11-2 | NA | TGTGCCAGCAGCCCAGATTGGTTACGGACAGCGGTGAACACTGAAGCTTTCTTT | CASSPDWLRTAVNTEAFF
13 | NA | TRBJ2-7 | TRBV3-1/TRBV3-2 | NA | TGTGCCAGCAGCCCCGCCTGGACCTACGAGCAGTACTTC | CASSPAWTYEQYF
14 | NA | TRBJ2-2 | TRBV12-5 | NA | TGTGCTAGTGGTTTCTGGGAAGGTTCCGGGGAGCTGTTTTTT | CASGFWEGSGELFF
16 | NA | TRBJ1-5 | TRBV10-3 | NA | TGTGCCATCAGTGAGCCGGGGGCGGGAGGTATTCAGCCCCAGCATTTT | CAISEPGAGGIQPQHF
12 | NA | TRBJ1-5 | TRBV7-9 | NA | TGTGCCAGCAGCTCGGTAAATCAGCCCCAGCATTTT | CASSSVNQPQHF